This is a list of T cell receptor beta chains from one sample in a study of shared clonotypes between healthy human individuals. Clones were sequenced by immunoSEQ multiplex PCR, and TCRdb holds only the in-frame ones, with some missing. The sample consists of approximately 940,000 clones, over 60% of them appearing once. Sequencing input: memory CD4+ T cells sorted from blood. Receptor source: a man in his late teens or twenties in good health. Both conserved end residues are trimmed from each CDR3. Fields, in order: CDR3 protein, J gene, V gene.

ASSLGGQGNEKLF TRBJ1-4 TRBV7-2
ASSPFDSLNTEAF TRBJ1-1 TRBV18
ATSQGARYGYT TRBJ1-2 TRBV28
ASSPPPAGEQY TRBJ2-7 TRBV18
ASSRDSGLYEQY TRBJ2-7 TRBV5-1
ASSLETSGGDTQY TRBJ2-3 TRBV5-1
ASSLGGSYGYT TRBJ1-2 TRBV7-8
ASSLDSLAGTDTQY TRBJ2-3 TRBV5-1
ATASKTGQETQY TRBJ2-5 TRBV10-3
ASSLKQLSGANVLT TRBJ2-6 TRBV5-4
ASSRESWADTQY TRBJ2-3 TRBV9
ASSRGTSGSSYEQY TRBJ2-7 TRBV4-1
ASSKVGRSYGYT TRBJ1-2 TRBV21-1
ASSLDGGNYGYT TRBJ1-2 TRBV5-6
AWSISTVTGELF TRBJ2-2 TRBV30
ASSGRTDQETQY TRBJ2-5 TRBV28
AISERQQETQY TRBJ2-5 TRBV10-3
ASSLGDRGNYGYT TRBJ1-2 TRBV11-2
AYRTRSETQY TRBJ2-5 TRBV5-4
ASGHNQPQH TRBJ1-5 TRBV7-9
ASSEDKYYTEAF TRBJ1-1 TRBV2
ASSLSGWETQY TRBJ2-5 TRBV5-1
AWSVEPYEQY TRBJ2-7 TRBV30
ASSGQSNQPQH TRBJ1-5 TRBV10-2
AAQDRVGEQY TRBJ2-7 TRBV28